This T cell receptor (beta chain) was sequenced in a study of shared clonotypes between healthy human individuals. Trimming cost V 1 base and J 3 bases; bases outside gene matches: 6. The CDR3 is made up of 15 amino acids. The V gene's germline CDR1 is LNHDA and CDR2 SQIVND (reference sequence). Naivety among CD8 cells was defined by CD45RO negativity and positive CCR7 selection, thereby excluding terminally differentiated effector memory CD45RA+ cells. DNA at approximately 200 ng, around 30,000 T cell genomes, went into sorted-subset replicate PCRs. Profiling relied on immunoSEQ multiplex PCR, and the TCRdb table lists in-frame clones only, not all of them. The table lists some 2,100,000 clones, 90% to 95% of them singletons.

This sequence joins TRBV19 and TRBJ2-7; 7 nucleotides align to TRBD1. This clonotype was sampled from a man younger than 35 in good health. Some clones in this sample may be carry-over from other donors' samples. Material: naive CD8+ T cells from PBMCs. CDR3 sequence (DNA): TGTGCCAGTAGTATAGCACAGGGGAGCATCTACGAGCAGTACTTC. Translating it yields CASSIAQGSIYEQYF.